The clone carrying this T cell receptor beta chain appeared a single time. Its antigen is as yet unknown. The sample comes from a study of neurological immune-mediated disorders. Losses at the gene ends were 6 bases for V and 5 bases for J; bases not matched to a gene: 2. This CDR3 has 12 residues. TCRdb re-called the 5' RACE reads with MiXCR, one entry per CDR3 protein. The sample records about 27,000 distinct CDR3 sequences, more than 20% being singletons. General study points: Multiple sclerosis patients had less TCR clonal expansion than even healthy controls, unlike HTLV-1-associated myelopathy.

The clonotype was recovered from a woman aged 60-75 years in good health. The sequencing input was PBMCs. The chain is built from TRBV12-3 or TRBV12-4 and TRBJ2-5; TRBD1 aligns across 8 bases. The CDR3 sequence is CASRRQGETQYF. DNA of the CDR3: TGTGCCAGCAGGCGACAGGGGGAGACCCAGTACTTC.